The 29 T cell receptor beta chains below all came from one sample that was sequenced in a study of prognosis after radiotherapy for stage I lung cancer. It was by two-round multiplex PCR that TCR beta CDR3 was amplified from genomic DNA. The first round of PCR was done with primers that matched each TRBV and TRBJ gene. MiXCR was run by TCRdb on the multiplex PCR reads, yielding one entry per CDR3 protein. The sample lists some 38,000 distinct CDR3 sequences, around 24% occurring once. Sample: PBMCs, taken before or after stereotactic body radiation therapy (not recorded which). These receptors all come from a donor over 45 with non-small cell lung cancer.

CDR3 sequence reads: CASSPGLAGVGLGINEQFF. The CDR3, as DNA: TGTGCCAGCAGTCCTGGACTAGCGGGAGTTGGGCTAGGAATTAATGAGCAGTTCTTC. This sequence joins TRBV28 and TRBJ2-1; 13 bases fit TRBD2. J gave up 7 bases and V 5 bases, and 17 bases lay outside the gene matches. Germline CDR1 and CDR2: MDHEN and SYDVKM. The CDR3 consists of 19 residues.

This clonotype was recorded many times. The V call is TRBV5-5, the J call TRBJ1-1, with 9 bases that match TRBD1. This CDR3 is built from 17 residues. The germline V gene has CDR1 SGHKS and CDR2 YYEKEE (reference sequence). Losses at the gene ends were 4 bases for V and 2 bases for J; bases not matched to a gene: 12. CDR3 DNA sequence: TGTGCCAGCAGCCGGTCAACCGGGACAGGGTTTAACACTGAAGCTTTCTTT. It translates to CASSRSTGTGFNTEAFF.

With respect to this clonotype: A single base separates this from a much larger clone, so it may be a read error. The rearrangement uses TRBV5-4 and TRBJ2-3; D remains ambiguous. Germline V gives CDR1 SGHNT, CDR2 YYREEE (reference sequence). CDR3 length: 11 residues. Trimming removed 7 bases at V and 5 bases at J, with 8 bases between. Here the CDR3 DNA reads TGTGCCAGCTGTGGGGAAGATACGCAGTATTTT. It encodes CASCGEDTQYF.

This clonotype was recorded at least ten times. This chain joins TRBV15 and TRBJ1-4; 10 bases match TRBD1. The germline CDR1 and CDR2 sequences are LNHNV and YYDKDF (reference sequence). Trimming removed 5 bases from V and 7 bases from J; junction bases left unmatched: 4. The CDR3 is 14 amino acids. The CDR3 region has the DNA TGTGCCACCAGCTGGGACAGGGGAGCTGAAAAACTGTTTTTT. Translated: CATSWDRGAEKLFF. Full variable domain (rest looked up from reference TRBV15 and TRBJ1-4): DAMVIQNPRYQVTQFGKPVTLSCSQTLNHNVMYWYQQKSSQAPKLLFHYYDKDFNNEADTPDNFQSRRPNTSFCFLDIRSPGLGDTAMYLCATSWDRGAEKLFFGSGTQLSVL.

This clonotype was counted at least ten times. V is TRBV29-1 and J is TRBJ2-1; possible D gene TRBD1, 8 bases. The germline CDR1 and CDR2 sequences are SQVTM and ANQGSEA. The CDR3 totals 15 residues. Trimming cost V 7 bases and J 2 bases, with 18 bases left between them. DNA of the CDR3: TGCAGCGGGACGAAACAGGGGGGGGCCTACAATGAGCAGTTCTTC. Its protein is CSGTKQGGAYNEQFF.

In its sample, this clonotype was seen many times. The chain uses TRBV28 and TRBJ1-5, with a possible D match to TRBD1 (6 bases). The CDR3 has 13 amino acids. Germline CDR1 MDHEN, CDR2 SYDVKM. V was cut by 7 bases and J by 4 bases, with 11 bases left in between. The CDR3 DNA reads TGTGCCAGCAAGGTGGGGGCTAATCAGCCCCAGCATTTT. As protein: CASKVGANQPQHF.

Notes on this clonotype: A far larger clone is one nucleotide away, so this likely arose from a read error. The V gene is TRBV6-6, the J gene TRBJ2-2, with TRBD2 as a possible D gene (5 bases). This CDR3 comprises 15 residues. Germline V gene data show CDR1 as MNHNY and CDR2 as SVGAGI (reference sequence). CDR3 sequence reads: CASSYSWRNNGELFF. For the CDR3, the DNA is TGTGCCAGCAGTTACTCGTGGAGGAACAACGGGGAGCTGTTTTTT.

This clonotype has a count of ten or more. The chain couples TRBV6-1 to TRBJ2-7; D unresolved. The CDR3 runs 14 residues. Trimming shortened V by 8 bases and J by 3 bases, and 17 bases separated the two germline ends. Germline V gene lookup returns CDR1 MNHNS and CDR2 SASEGT. This CDR3 is CASRPRGTGYEQYF. The CDR3 bases are TGTGCCAGCCGGCCGCGAGGCACGGGCTACGAGCAGTACTTC.

At least ten counts were recorded for this clonotype. The chain joins TRBV6-1 to TRBJ2-1; D not resolved. V shed 6 bases and J shed 5 bases, with 14 bases lying between them. The CDR3 is 14 amino acids. Per the germline V gene, CDR1 is MNHNS and CDR2 is SASEGT. DNA for the CDR3: TGTGCCAGCAGCTTGATGGGGTCGGACAATGAGCAGTTCTTC. This sequence encodes CASSLMGSDNEQFF.

This clonotype was detected many times. V usage is TRBV28 and J usage is TRBJ2-7; 7 positions match TRBD1. Germline lookup yields CDR1 MDHEN and CDR2 SYDVKM. The CDR3 contains 15 residues. J was trimmed by 2 bases and V by 6 bases; bases with no gene match: 10. The CDR3 is CASSRPRDRTYEQYF. CDR3 nucleotide sequence: TGTGCCAGCAGCAGACCCCGGGACAGAACCTACGAGCAGTACTTC.

This clonotype was detected many times. The chain links TRBV12-3 or TRBV12-4 to TRBJ2-7, with 9 bases fitting TRBD2. This CDR3 has 14 amino acids. V gave up 6 bases and J gave up 4 bases; unmatched junction bases: 7. CDR3: CASSFSGSSYEQYF. In DNA, the CDR3 is TGTGCCAGCAGCTTTAGCGGGAGTTCGTACGAGCAGTACTTC.

Concerning this clonotype: A far larger clone is only one base removed, so a read error is likely. The chain combines TRBV6-9 with TRBJ2-1; D remains ambiguous. In germline, CDR1 is MNHGY, CDR2 SVAAGI. This CDR3 comprises 16 residues. The germline V and J ends were trimmed by 5 bases and 6 bases, with 20 bases remaining between them. CDR3 sequence: CASSEPPSHVINEQFF. In DNA form, the CDR3 reads TGTGCCAGCAGTGAACCGCCGAGCCACGTCATCAATGAGCAGTTCTTC.

Details on this clonotype: This likely stems from a read error, as it lies one base from a far larger clone. The CDR3 region is CASSSSGFNQHQHF. CDR3 nucleotide sequence: TGTGCCAGCAGTTCCTCGGGCTTCAATCAGCACCAGCATTTT. The V call is TRBV6-2 or TRBV6-3, the J call TRBJ1-5; D is unclear. Germline V lookup: CDR1 MNHEY, CDR2 SVGEGT. This CDR3 comprises 14 residues.

CDR3 sequence: CASSLPWGSGESYEQYF. The DNA of the CDR3 is TGTGCCAGCAGTCTCCCCTGGGGGTCGGGGGAGAGCTACGAGCAGTACTTC. V usage is TRBV28 and J usage is TRBJ2-7, with a weak D call TRBD2 (6 bases). The length of the CDR3 is 17 residues. CDR1 MDHEN and CDR2 SYDVKM come from the germline V gene. Trimming stripped 5 bases from V and 3 bases from J, with 23 bases between.

Many counts were recorded for this clonotype. The gene calls are TRBV20-1 and TRBJ1-1, with D perhaps TRBD1 (6 bases). The V end lost 4 bases, the J end lost 4 bases, and 19 bases lay between the germline ends. Germline CDR1 reads DFQATT; CDR2 reads SNEGSKA (reference sequence). The CDR3 totals 15 residues. CDR3 nucleotides: TGCAGTGCTACGAGAGGGGGAACAGGTCCCACTGAAGCTTTCTTT. It specifies CSATRGGTGPTEAFF.

This clonotype has ten or more counts. V and J are TRBV19 and TRBJ1-5; 8 bases map to TRBD1. The CDR3 is 14 amino acids. V trimming: 1 base; J trimming: 5 bases; junction bases outside the gene matches: 1. The germline V gene encodes CDR1 LNHDA and CDR2 SQIVND (reference sequence). CDR3 bases: TGTGCCAGTAGTATAGGGACAGGGTATCAGCCCCAGCATTTT. This encodes CASSIGTGYQPQHF.

In this sample, this clonotype turned up many times. The V gene is TRBV6-1, the J gene TRBJ1-2, with 8 bases identical to TRBD1. V shed 6 bases and J 3 bases; nucleotides not matched to a gene: 6. The CDR3 extends over 14 amino acids. Germline assignment: CDR1 MNHNS and CDR2 SASEGT. CDR3: CASSSQGEYYGYTF. The CDR3 nucleotides are TGTGCCAGCAGCTCACAGGGGGAGTACTATGGCTACACCTTC.

Remarks on this clonotype: It is likely a read error, because the conserved phenylalanine at the end of the CDR3 is missing. The V gene is TRBV29-1, the J gene TRBJ2-7; 15 nucleotides agree with TRBD2. Germline V CDR1 and CDR2: SQVTM, ANQGSEA. The CDR3 loop spans 15 amino acids. V shed 3 bases and J 3 bases; nucleotides not matched to a gene: 3. CDR3 sequence (DNA): TGCAGCGTTGAGGGACTAGCGGGAGGCTTCTACGAGCAGTACCTC. It translates to CSVEGLAGGFYEQYL.

This clonotype was picked up many times. The V gene is TRBV28, the J gene TRBJ1-1; 9 bases align to TRBD1. This CDR3 is built from 14 residues. J gave up 3 bases and V 7 bases, and 6 bases lay outside the gene matches. Germline V CDR1 and CDR2: MDHEN, SYDVKM. This CDR3 is CASNYRGRYTEAFF. CDR3 coding DNA: TGTGCCAGCAACTACAGGGGGCGGTACACTGAAGCTTTCTTT. The whole variable domain, filled in from reference TRBV28 and TRBJ1-1, reads DVKVTQSSRYLVKRTGEKVFLECVQDMDHENMFWYRQDPGLGLRLIYFSYDVKMKEKGDIPEGYSVSREKKERFSLILESASTNQTSMYLCASNYRGRYTEAFFGQGTRLTVV.

A word on this clonotype: A much bigger clone sits one base away, suggesting this may be a read error. The chain has TRBV9 and TRBJ2-2, with D possibly matching TRBD2 (6 bases). Looked up from germline, CDR1 is SGDLS and CDR2 is YYNGEE. The CDR3 covers 14 residues. V was clipped by 0 bases and J by 4 bases, with 7 bases between them. CDR3 region: CASSVVGGTGELFF. The CDR3 DNA reads TGTGCCAGCAGCGTAGTGGGGGGCACCGGGGAGCTGTTTTTT. Full variable domain (missing parts from reference TRBV9 and TRBJ2-2): DSGVTQTPKHLITATGQRVTLRCSPRSGDLSVYWYQQSLDQGLQFLIQYYNGEERAKGNILERFSAQQFPDLHSELNLSSLELGDSALYFCASSVVGGTGELFFGEGSRLTVL.

This clonotype appeared once. It differs at one base from a far larger clone, so likely a read error. The rearrangement links TRBV6-2 or TRBV6-3 to TRBJ2-2, with D possibly matching TRBD1 (6 bases). Germline values: CDR1 MNHEY, CDR2 SVGEGT. Trimming took off 10 bases at V and 3 bases at J, with 24 bases between the two ends. The CDR3 loop spans 17 amino acids. The CDR3 DNA is TGTGCCATCAGACCACAGGGTTTTCCGATGTACACCGGGGAGCTGTTTTTT. Its translation is CAIRPQGFPMYTGELFF.

This clonotype was observed at least ten times. V usage is TRBV2 and J usage is TRBJ2-7; D uncertain. Germline V lookup: CDR1 SNHLY, CDR2 FYNNEI. CDR3 size: 11 residues. Deletions cut 6 bases from V and 10 bases from J, with 13 bases between. The DNA for the CDR3 is TGTGCCAGCAGCGGCTCCCGGTTACAGTACTTC. Residues: CASSGSRLQYF.

In its sample, this clonotype was seen many times. The gene calls are TRBV7-3 and TRBJ2-6; no definite D call. Trimming took off 4 bases at V and 3 bases at J, with 13 bases between the two ends. Germline CDR1 reads SGHTA; CDR2 reads FQGTGA. This CDR3 is 16 amino acids long. The CDR3 bases are TGTGCCAGCAGCTGGTCGGCCGCCCATGGGGCCAACGTCCTGACTTTC. Translated, it gives CASSWSAAHGANVLTF.

This clonotype was counted many times. J is TRBJ2-2 and V is TRBV9, with 7 bases matching TRBD1. The CDR3 consists of 12 residues. V lost 4 bases and J lost 13; bases outside the gene matches: 7. In germline, CDR1 is SGDLS, CDR2 YYNGEE. CDR3 amino acids: CASSLRQGRLFF. The CDR3 nucleotides read TGTGCCAGCAGCTTAAGACAGGGAAGGCTGTTTTTT.

This clonotype has a count of ten or more. V usage is TRBV6-4 and J usage is TRBJ1-1; D gene unclear. V was clipped by 4 bases and J by 1 base, with 10 bases between them. The CDR3 consists of 14 residues. Germline loops: CDR1 MRHNA, CDR2 SNTAGT. Here the CDR3 reads CASSARGANTEAFF. The CDR3 region has the DNA TGTGCCAGCAGTGCCCGGGGTGCGAACACTGAAGCTTTCTTT.

This clonotype was detected many times. The rearrangement links TRBV3-1 to TRBJ2-2; 8 positions agree with TRBD1. The ends lost 6 bases at V and 6 bases at J; junction bases unmatched: 3. Germline CDR1 is LGHDT and CDR2 is YNNKEL (reference sequence). This CDR3 has 13 amino acids. CDR3 sequence: CASRYRGAGELFF. The CDR3 DNA reads TGTGCCAGCAGGTACAGGGGGGCCGGGGAGCTGTTTTTT.

This clonotype was observed a handful of times. This rearrangement joins TRBV5-4 to TRBJ2-2, with 9 bases that match TRBD2. Trimming cost V 0 bases and J 4 bases; bases outside gene matches: 7. Germline CDR1 SGHNT, CDR2 YYREEE (reference sequence). This CDR3 has 17 amino acids. DNA for the CDR3: TGTGCCAGCAGCTTGGGGGGTAGCGGGGGACGCACCGGGGAGCTGTTTTTT. This gives the protein CASSLGGSGGRTGELFF.

A word on this clonotype: A read error likely explains this, since a far larger clone differs by one base. J is TRBJ2-1 and V is TRBV6-2 or TRBV6-3, with D uncertain. The length of the CDR3 is 11 residues. The germline gives CDR1 MNHEY, CDR2 SVGEGT. V was cut by 8 bases and J by 6 bases, with 8 bases left in between. The DNA for the CDR3 is TGTGCCAGCCGGGTCATCAATGAGCAGTTCTTC. As protein: CASRVINEQFF.

This clonotype was seen at least ten times. The gene calls are TRBV20-1 and TRBJ2-3; unclear D gene. CDR1 and CDR2 from the germline V gene are DFQATT and SNEGSKA (reference sequence). The V and J ends lost 6 bases and 1 base respectively, with 11 bases between them. The CDR3 length is 13 residues. CDR3 nucleotides: TGCAGTGCGCCCAAGGCAGGCACAGATACGCAGTATTTT. This encodes CSAPKAGTDTQYF.